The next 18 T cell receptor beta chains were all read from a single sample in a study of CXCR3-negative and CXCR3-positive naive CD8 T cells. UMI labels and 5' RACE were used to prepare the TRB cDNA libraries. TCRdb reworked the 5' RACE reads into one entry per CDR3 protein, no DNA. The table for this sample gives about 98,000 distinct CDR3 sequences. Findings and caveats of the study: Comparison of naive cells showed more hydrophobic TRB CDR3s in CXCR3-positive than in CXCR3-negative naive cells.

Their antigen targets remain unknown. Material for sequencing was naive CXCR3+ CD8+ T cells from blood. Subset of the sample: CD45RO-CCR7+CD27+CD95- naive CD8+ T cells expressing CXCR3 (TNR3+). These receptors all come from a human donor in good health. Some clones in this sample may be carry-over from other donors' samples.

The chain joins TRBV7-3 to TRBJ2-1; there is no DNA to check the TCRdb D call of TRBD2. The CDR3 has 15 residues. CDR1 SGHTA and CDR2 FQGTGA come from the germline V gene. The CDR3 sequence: CASSFLAGGSNEQFF.

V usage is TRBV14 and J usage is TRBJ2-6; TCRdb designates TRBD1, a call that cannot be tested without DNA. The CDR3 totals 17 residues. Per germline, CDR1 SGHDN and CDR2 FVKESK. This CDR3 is CASSPFPGFSGANVLTF.

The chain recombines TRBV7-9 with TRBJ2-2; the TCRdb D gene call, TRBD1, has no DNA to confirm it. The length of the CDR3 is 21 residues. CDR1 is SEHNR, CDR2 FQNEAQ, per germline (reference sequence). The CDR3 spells CASSLSTGTGDGFIWAGELFF. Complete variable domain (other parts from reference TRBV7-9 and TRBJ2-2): DTGVSQNPRHKITKRGQNVTFRCDPISEHNRLYWYRQTLGQGPEFLTYFQNEAQLEKSRLLSDRFSAERPKGSFSTLEIQRTEQGDSAMYLCASSLSTGTGDGFIWAGELFFGEGSRLTVL.

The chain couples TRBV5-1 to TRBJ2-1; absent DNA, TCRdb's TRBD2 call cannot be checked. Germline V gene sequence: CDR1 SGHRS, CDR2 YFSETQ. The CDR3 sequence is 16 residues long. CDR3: CASSPRTSGDHNEQFF.

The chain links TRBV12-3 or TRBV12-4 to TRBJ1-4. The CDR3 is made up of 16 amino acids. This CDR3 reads CASSLIGRGDGEKLFF.

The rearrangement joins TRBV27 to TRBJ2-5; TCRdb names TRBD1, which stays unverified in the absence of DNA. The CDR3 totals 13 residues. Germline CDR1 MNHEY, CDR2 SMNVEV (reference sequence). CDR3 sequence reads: CASSSPKQETKYF.

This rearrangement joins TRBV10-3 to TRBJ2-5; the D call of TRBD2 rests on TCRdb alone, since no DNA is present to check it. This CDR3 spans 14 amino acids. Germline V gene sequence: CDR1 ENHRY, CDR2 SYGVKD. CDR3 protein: CAISRGGEMETQYF.

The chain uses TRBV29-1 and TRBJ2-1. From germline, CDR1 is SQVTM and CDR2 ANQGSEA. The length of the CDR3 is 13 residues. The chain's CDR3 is CSVEDPDYNEQFF.

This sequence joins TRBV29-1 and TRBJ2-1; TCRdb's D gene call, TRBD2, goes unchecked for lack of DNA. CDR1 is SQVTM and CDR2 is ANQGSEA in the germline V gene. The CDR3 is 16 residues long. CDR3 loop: CSVDGLGGSSYNEQFF.

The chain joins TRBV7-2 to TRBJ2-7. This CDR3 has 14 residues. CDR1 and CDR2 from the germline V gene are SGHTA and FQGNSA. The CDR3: CASSYPGGTYEQYF.

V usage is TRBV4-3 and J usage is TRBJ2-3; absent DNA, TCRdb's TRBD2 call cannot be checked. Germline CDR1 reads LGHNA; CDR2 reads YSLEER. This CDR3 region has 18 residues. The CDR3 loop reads CASSQDLIAVTYTDTQYF.

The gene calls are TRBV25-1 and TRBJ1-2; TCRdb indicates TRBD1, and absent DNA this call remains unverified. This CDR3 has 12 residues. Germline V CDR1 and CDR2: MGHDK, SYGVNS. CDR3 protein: CATTWGADGYTF.

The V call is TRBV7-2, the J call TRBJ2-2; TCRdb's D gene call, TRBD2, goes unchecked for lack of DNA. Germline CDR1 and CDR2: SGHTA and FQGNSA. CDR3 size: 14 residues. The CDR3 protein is CACLSGINTGELFF. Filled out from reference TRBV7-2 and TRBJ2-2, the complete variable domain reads GAGVSQSPSNKVTEKGKDVELRCDPISGHTALYWYRQSLGQGLEFLIYFQGNSAPDKSGLPSDRFSAERTGGSVSTLTIQRTQQEDSAVYLCACLSGINTGELFFGEGSRLTVL.

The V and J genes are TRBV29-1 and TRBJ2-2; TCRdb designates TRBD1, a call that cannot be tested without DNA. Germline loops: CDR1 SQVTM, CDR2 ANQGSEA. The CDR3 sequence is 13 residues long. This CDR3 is CSVEGGVLGELFF.

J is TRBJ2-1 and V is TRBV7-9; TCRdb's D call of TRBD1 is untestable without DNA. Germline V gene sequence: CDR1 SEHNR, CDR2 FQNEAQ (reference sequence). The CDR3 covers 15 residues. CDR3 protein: CASSYTWGAYNGQFF.

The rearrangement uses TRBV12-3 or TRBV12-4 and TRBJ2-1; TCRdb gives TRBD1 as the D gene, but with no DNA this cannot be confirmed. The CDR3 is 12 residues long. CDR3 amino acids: CAILGAADEQFF.

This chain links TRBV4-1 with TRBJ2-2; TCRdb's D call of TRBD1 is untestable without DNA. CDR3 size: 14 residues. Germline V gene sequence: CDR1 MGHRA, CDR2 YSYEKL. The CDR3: CASSQGPGTGELFF.

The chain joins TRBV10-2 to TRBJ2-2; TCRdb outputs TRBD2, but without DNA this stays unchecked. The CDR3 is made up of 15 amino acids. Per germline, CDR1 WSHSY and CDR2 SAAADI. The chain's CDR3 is CASSASGGNTGELFF.